This T cell receptor beta chain stems from a study of cytomegalovirus exposure and HLA in healthy donors. On the study more broadly: Earlier work reported 95 million to 130 million unique TCR beta sequences from some 180 million T cells. The study's findings and limits: Several of the most significant clusters appeared, in a later analysis, to be linked to common viral pathogens.

PCR used 60 Vbeta primers and 13 Jbeta primers. Per the study methods: Tens of millions of unique TCR beta chains, roughly 11 million of them shared, were counted by a later analysis. Assay: immunoSEQ multiplex PCR; the TCRdb copy retains only in-frame clones and omits some. That table supplies the V and J calls and clone size; D and trimming were determined from the DNA. There are 130,000 or so clones in the sample; 84% occur only once, and about 2.7% lies in the top ten. This clone was counted between two and nine times. Its specificity is not known. Germline V gene sequence: CDR1 MGHDK, CDR2 SYGVNS. Losses at the gene ends were 5 bases for V and 4 bases for J; bases not matched to a gene: 2. CDR3 length equals 13 residues. Unrecorded immune exposure was likely among donors, who were nominally healthy when sampled.

The sequenced sample consisted of PBMCs. This chain links TRBV25-1 with TRBJ2-1; 7 bases are a match to TRBD1. The TCR sequence derives from a woman aged 18 to 35 in good health and CMV-seropositive. In DNA, the CDR3 is TGTGCCAGCAGTAAGGACAGGTACAATGAGCAGTTCTTC. It specifies CASSKDRYNEQFF.